This T cell receptor (beta chain) was found in a study of blood T cell repertoires in COVID-19 (dated by TCRdb to 2019 to 2021). About the full investigation: Samples covering the acute and convalescent phases of COVID-19 were provided by collaborators in the United States, Italy and Spain. The prospective study material was composed of cDNA or gDNA derived from T cells, B-cell-depleted T cells, or PBMCs. Subjects who had been exposed to COVID-19, were actively infected with it, or had recovered from it provided the deeply sampled blood TCRbeta repertoires that made up the dataset. The repertoires were made available in a free public database intended to serve as a resource for research on the immune response to SARS-CoV-2. Samples came from the ongoing ImmuneRACE study (first 160 participants) plus 1,254 subjects from 6 global collaborators. Nearly every sample came with metadata listing a de-identified subject ID, COVID-19 status, age in years and sex. Where available, HLA class I and class II types were obtained from metadata supplied by the sample provider rather than from assay-based typing. The full study reports these points: How much clinical and demographic metadata was included differed by source and by participant, and the metadata was provided uncurated.

About this clone: Its antigen is not yet known. One base away there is no much larger clone; base qualities are not given. This CDR3 is also generated by other DNA sequences in the sample.

Each collaborating institution followed its own protocols to collect whole blood in K2EDTA tubes. For TCRbeta analysis, collaborator samples were shipped as frozen whole blood, as isolated PBMCs, or as DNA extracted from either sample type. TCRbeta CDR3 regions were amplified from genomic DNA using the immunoSEQ Assay, a bias-controlled multiplex PCR. Per the source publication's procedure: The number of nucleated cells in each sample was estimated from the amplification of reference gene primers within the assay. To quantify the absolute abundance of each unique TCRbeta CDR3 rearrangement, sequence reads were collapsed and filtered. Productive Simpson clonality was computed per sample as the square root of Simpson's diversity index over productive rearrangements. TCRdb retrieved this table from immuneACCESS and kept in-frame rearrangements only. Not all clones are present; in checked studies, unresolved V genes account for under half, and no reason is known for the remainder. From that table come the V and J calls and clone size; the DNA was used to work out D and trimming. The sample table lists about 210,000 clones, around 80% of them with a count of one. The ten most abundant clones make up approximately 12% of the sample.

The germline ends are 13 bases apart after V is trimmed by 5 bases and J by 7 bases. As encoded in the germline V gene, CDR1 is SGDLS while CDR2 is YYNGEE. The CDR3 starts with the cysteine, ends with the phenylalanine, and has 12 residues. The entry retains the CDR3 DNA only, 36 bases that are in frame from base 1. Recombination connected TRBV9 to TRBJ2-7, and perhaps TRBD2 as D gene, on 7 matching bases. Sequencing was done on a sample of peripheral blood. The sequence was obtained from a woman aged 40 to 50 with acute or convalescent COVID-19. CDR3 sequence: CASSRGGEEQYF. Here is the DNA: TGTGCCAGCAGTCGAGGGGGGGAAGAGCAGTACTTC.